This T cell receptor (beta chain) was captured in a study of blood T cell repertoires in COVID-19. Trimming shortened V by 5 bases and J by 1 base, and 5 bases separated the two germline ends. Germline assignment: CDR1 MNHEY and CDR2 SVGAGI. The CDR3 sequence is 12 residues long. The method was immunoSEQ multiplex PCR; TCRdb's version includes in-frame clones alone and lacks a portion of them. The data show about 300,000 clones, 70% to 90% seen once. Sequenced: peripheral blood. The rearrangement uses TRBV6-5 and TRBJ1-1; maybe TRBD1 (5 bases). The clonotype originates from a woman in her thirties who had recovered from COVID-19. The CDR3 here is CASSTGNTEAFF. The CDR3 DNA reads TGTGCCAGCAGTACAGGGAACACTGAAGCTTTCTTT.